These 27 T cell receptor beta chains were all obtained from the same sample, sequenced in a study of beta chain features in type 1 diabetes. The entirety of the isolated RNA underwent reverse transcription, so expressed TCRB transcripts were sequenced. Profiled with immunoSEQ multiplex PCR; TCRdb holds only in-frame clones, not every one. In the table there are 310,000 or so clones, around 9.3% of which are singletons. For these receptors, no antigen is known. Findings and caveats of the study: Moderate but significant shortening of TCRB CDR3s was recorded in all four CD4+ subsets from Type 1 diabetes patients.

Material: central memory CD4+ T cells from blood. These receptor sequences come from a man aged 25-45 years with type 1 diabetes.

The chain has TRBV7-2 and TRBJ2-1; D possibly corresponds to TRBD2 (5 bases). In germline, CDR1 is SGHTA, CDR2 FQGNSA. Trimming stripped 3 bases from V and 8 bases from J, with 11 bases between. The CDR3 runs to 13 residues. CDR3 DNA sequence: TGTGCCAGCAGCTTGCCCGGGGTCCATGAGCAGTTCTTC. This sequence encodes CASSLPGVHEQFF. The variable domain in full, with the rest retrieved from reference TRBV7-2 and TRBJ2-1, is GAGVSQSPSNKVTEKGKDVELRCDPISGHTALYWYRQSLGQGLEFLIYFQGNSAPDKSGLPSDRFSAERTGGSVSTLTIQRTQQEDSAVYLCASSLPGVHEQFFGPGTRLTVL.

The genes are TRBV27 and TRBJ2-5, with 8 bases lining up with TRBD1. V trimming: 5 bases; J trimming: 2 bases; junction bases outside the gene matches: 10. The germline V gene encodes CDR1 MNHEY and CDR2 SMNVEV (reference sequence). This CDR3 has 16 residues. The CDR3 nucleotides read TGTGCCAGCAGTCTTACAACCAGACAGGGGCAAGAGACCCAGTACTTC. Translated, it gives CASSLTTRQGQETQYF.

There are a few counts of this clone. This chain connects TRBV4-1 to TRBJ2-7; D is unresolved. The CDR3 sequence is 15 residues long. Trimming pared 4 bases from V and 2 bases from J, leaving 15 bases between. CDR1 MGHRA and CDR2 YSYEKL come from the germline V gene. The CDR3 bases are TGCGCCAGCAGCCGAGAAAGACAAAATGCCTACGAGCAGTACTTC. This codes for CASSRERQNAYEQYF.

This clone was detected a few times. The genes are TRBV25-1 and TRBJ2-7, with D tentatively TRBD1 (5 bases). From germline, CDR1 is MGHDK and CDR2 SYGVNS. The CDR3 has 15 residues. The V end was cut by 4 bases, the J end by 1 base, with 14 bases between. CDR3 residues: CASSGVGRESYEQYF. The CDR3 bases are TGTGCCAGCAGTGGTGTTGGCAGGGAATCCTACGAGCAGTACTTC.

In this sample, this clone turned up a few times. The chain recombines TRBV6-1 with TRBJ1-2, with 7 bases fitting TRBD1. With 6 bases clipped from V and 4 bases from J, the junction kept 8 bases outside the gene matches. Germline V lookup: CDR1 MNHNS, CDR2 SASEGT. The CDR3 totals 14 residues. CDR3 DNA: TGTGCCAGCAGAGGTTGGACAGGTAGCTATGGCTACACCTTC. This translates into CASRGWTGSYGYTF.

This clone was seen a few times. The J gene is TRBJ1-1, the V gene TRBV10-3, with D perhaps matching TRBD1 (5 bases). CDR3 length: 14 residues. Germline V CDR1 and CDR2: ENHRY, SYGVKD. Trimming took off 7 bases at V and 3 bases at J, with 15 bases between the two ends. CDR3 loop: CAINRAGGDTEAFF. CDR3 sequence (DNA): TGTGCCATCAACCGGGCAGGAGGGGACACTGAAGCTTTCTTT.

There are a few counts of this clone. The CDR3 nucleotides are TGTGCCAGCAGCCAAAACTCTCCGGGGGCCGGGGAGCTGTTTTTT. This gives the protein CASSQNSPGAGELFF. This chain connects TRBV14 to TRBJ2-2; D may be TRBD2 (6 bases). Deletions cut 2 bases from V and 6 bases from J, with 13 bases between. The germline V gene has CDR1 SGHDN and CDR2 FVKESK. The CDR3 is 15 amino acids.

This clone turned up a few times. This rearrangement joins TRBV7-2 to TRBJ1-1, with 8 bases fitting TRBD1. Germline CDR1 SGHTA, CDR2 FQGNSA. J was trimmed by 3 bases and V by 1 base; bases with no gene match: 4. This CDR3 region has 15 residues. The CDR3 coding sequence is TGTGCCAGCAGCTTAGTTTCAGGGGGCGACACTGAAGCTTTCTTT. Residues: CASSLVSGGDTEAFF.

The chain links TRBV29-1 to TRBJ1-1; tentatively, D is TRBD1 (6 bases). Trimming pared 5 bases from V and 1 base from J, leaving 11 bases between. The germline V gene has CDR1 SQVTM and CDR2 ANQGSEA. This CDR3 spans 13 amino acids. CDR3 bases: TGCAGCGTTCGGGGACAAGCGAACACTGAAGCTTTCTTT. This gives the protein CSVRGQANTEAFF.

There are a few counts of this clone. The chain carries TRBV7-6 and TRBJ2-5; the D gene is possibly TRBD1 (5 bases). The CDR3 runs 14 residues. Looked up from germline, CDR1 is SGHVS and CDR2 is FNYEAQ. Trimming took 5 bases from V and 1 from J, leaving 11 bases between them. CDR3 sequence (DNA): TGTGCCAGCAGCCGGTCTGGGGCCCAAGAGACCCAGTACTTC. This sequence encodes CASSRSGAQETQYF.

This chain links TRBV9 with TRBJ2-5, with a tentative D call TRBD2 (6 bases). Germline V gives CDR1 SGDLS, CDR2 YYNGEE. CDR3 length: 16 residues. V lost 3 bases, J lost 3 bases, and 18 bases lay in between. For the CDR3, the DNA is TGTGCCAGCAGCGCCTTACCGGGACTGGGCGAAGAGACCCAGTACTTC. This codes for CASSALPGLGEETQYF.

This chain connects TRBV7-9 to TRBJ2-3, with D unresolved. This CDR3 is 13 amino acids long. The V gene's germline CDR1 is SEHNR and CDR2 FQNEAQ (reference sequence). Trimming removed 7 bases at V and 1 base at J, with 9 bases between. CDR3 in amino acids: CASTRPGTDTQYF. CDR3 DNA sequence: TGTGCCAGCACCCGGCCGGGCACAGATACGCAGTATTTT.

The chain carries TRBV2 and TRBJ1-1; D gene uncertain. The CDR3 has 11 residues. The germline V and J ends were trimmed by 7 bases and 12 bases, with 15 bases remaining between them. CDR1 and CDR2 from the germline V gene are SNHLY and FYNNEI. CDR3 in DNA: TGTGCCAGCAACTCAGATTTAGGATCTTTCTTT. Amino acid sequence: CASNSDLGSFF.

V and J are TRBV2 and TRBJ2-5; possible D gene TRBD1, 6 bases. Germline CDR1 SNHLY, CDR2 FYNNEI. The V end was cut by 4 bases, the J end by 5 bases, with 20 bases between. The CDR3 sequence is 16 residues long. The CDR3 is CASSGFGAFGGETQYF. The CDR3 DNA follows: TGTGCCAGCAGTGGATTTGGCGCCTTTGGGGGCGAGACCCAGTACTTC.

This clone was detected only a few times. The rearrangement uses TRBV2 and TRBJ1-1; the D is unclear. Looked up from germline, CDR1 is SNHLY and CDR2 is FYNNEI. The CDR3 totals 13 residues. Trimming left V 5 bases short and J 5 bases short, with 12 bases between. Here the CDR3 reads CASSPNGGTEAFF. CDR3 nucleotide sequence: TGTGCCAGCAGTCCCAACGGAGGGACTGAAGCTTTCTTT.

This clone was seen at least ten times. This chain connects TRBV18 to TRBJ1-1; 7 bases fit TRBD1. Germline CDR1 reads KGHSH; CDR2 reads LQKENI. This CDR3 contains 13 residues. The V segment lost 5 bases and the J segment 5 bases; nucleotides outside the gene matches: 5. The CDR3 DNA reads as TGTGCCAGCTCAGCAACAGGGGTGACTGAAGCTTTCTTT. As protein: CASSATGVTEAFF.

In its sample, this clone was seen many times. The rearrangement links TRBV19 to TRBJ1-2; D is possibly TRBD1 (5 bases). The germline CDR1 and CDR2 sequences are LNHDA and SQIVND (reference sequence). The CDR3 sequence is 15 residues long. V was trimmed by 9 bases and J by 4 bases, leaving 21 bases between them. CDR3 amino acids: CASSPRVGMIYGYTF. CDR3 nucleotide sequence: TGTGCCAGCAGCCCCAGGGTAGGGATGATCTATGGCTACACCTTC.

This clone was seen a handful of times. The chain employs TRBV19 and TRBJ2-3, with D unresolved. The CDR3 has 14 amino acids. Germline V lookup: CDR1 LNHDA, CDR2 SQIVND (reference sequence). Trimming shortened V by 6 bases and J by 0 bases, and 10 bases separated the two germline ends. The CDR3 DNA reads TGTGCCAGTAGCTTCGGTATTAGCACAGATACGCAGTATTTT. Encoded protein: CASSFGISTDTQYF. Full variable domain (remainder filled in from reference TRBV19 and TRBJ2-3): DGGITQSPKYLFRKEGQNVTLSCEQNLNHDAMYWYRQDPGQGLRLIYYSQIVNDFQKGDIAEGYSVSREKKESFPLTVTSAQKNPTAFYLCASSFGISTDTQYFGPGTRLTVL.

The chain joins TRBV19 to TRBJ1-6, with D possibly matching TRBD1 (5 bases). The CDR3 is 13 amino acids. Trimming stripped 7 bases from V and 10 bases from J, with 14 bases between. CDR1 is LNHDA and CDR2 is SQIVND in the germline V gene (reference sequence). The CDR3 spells CASTGTADSPLHF. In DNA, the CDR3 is TGTGCCAGTACCGGGACGGCGGACTCACCCCTCCACTTT.

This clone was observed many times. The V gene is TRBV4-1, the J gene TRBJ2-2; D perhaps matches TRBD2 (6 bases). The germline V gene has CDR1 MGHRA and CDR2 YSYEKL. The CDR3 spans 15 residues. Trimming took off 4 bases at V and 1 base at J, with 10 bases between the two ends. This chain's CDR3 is CASSPGLLNTGELFF. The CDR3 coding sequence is TGCGCCAGCAGCCCGGGACTCCTGAACACCGGGGAGCTGTTTTTT.

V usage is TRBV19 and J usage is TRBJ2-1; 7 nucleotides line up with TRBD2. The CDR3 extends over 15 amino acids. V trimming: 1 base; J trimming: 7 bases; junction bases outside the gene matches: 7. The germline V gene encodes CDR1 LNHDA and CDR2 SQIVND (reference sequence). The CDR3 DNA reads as TGTGCCAGTAGTATAGGGTCAGCGGGGAGTAATGAGCAGTTCTTC. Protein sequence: CASSIGSAGSNEQFF.

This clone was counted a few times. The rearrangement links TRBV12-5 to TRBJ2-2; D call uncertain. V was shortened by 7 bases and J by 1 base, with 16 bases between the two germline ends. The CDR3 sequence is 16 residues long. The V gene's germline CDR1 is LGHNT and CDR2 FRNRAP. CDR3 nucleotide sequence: TGTGCTAGTGCCCCCCCCGGGCGAATGAACACCGGGGAGCTGTTTTTT. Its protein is CASAPPGRMNTGELFF.

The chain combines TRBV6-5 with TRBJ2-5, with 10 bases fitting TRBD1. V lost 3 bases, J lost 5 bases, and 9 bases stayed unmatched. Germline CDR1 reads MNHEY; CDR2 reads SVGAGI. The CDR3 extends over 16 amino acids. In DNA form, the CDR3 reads TGTGCCAGCAGTTATAAGGGACAGGGGTCTTTGGAGACCCAGTACTTC. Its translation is CASSYKGQGSLETQYF.

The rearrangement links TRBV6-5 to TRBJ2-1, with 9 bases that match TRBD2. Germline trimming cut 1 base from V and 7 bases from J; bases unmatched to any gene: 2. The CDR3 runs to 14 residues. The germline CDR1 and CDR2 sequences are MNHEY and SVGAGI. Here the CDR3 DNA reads TGTGCCAGCAGTTACTTAGCGGGAGAGAATGAGCAGTTCTTC. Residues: CASSYLAGENEQFF.

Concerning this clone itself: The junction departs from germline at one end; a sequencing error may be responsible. CDR3 amino acids: CASSRSWQGLLLF. The CDR3 coding sequence is TGTGCCAGCAGCCGTTCCTGGCAGGGACTATTGCTCTTC. The genes are TRBV27 and TRBJ2-1; 7 bases are shared with TRBD2. CDR1 and CDR2 from the germline V gene are MNHEY and SMNVEV (reference sequence). This CDR3 is 13 amino acids long.

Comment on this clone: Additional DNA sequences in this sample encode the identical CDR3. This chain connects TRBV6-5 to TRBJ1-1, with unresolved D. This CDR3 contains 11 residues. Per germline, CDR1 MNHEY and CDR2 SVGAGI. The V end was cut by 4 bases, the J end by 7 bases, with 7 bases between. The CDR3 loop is CASSLGFEAFF. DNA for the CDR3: TGTGCCAGCAGTTTGGGATTTGAAGCTTTCTTT.

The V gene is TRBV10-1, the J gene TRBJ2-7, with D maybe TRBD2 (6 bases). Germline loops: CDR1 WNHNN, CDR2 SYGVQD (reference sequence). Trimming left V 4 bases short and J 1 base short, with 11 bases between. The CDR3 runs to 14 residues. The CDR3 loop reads CASSAGGVSYEQYF. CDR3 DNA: TGCGCCAGCAGTGCGGGCGGGGTGTCCTACGAGCAGTACTTC.